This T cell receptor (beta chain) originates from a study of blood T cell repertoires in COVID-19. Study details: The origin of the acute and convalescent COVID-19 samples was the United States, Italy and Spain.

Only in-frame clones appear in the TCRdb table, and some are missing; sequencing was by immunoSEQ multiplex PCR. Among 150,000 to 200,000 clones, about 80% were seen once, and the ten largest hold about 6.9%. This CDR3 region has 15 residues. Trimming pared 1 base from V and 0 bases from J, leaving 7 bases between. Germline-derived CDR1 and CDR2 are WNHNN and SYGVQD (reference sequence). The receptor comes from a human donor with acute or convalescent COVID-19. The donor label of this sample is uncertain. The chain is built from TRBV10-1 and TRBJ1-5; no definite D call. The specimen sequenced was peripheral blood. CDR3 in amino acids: CASSELQYSNQPQHF. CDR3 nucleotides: TGCGCCAGCAGTGAGTTACAGTATAGCAATCAGCCCCAGCATTTT.